This record concerns one TCR beta chain sequence. Germline loops: CDR1 SNHLY, CDR2 FYNNEI. Trimming left V 5 bases short and J 0 bases short, with 14 bases between. This CDR3 spans 15 amino acids. Treatment noted: oral pan-JAK inhibitor, 5-10 mg twice daily. Collection of lesional scalp punch biopsies and peripheral blood was performed in alopecia areata patients. Sorted populations comprised CD4+ and CD8+ T cells obtained from PBMCs. This record belongs to a study of CD8+ T cells in alopecia areata. cDNA serving as the sequencing template came from extracted, reverse transcribed RNA. The protocol was immunoSEQ multiplex PCR, while the TCRdb copy is restricted to in-frame clones and leaves out a portion. Of about 140,000 clones in the sample, 75% to 85% were seen once.

This clonotype was sampled from a human donor with alopecia areata. This specimen was CD8+ T cells sorted from blood, taken at week 4, from a patient treated with tofacitinib. The chain recombines TRBV2 with TRBJ2-7; D gene unclear. CDR3 DNA sequence: TGTGCCAGCAGTCACATAGTTCAGGCCTCCTACGAGCAGTACTTC. This encodes CASSHIVQASYEQYF. Variable domain in full (rest from reference TRBV2 and TRBJ2-7): EPEVTQTPSHQVTQMGQEVILRCVPISNHLYFYWYRQILGQKVEFLVSFYNNEISEKSEIFDDQFSVERPDGSNFTLKIRSTKLEDSAMYFCASSHIVQASYEQYFGPGTRLTVT.